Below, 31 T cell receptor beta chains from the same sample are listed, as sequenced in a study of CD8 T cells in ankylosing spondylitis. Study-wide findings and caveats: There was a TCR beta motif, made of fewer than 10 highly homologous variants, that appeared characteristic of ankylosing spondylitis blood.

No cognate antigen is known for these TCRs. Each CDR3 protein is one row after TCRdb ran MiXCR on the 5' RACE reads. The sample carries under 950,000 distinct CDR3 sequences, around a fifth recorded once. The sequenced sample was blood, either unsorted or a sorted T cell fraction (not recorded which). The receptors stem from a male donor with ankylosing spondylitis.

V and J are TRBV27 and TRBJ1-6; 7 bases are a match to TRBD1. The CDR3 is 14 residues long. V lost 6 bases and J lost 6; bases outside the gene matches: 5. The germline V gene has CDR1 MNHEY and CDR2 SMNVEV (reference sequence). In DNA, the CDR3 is TGTGCCAGCAGCCCCGCAGGGGGTAATTCACCCCTCCACTTT. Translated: CASSPAGGNSPLHF.

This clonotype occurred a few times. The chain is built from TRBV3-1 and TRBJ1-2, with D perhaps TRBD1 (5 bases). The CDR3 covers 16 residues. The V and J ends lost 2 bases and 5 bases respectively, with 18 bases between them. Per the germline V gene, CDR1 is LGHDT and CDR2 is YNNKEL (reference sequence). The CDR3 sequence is CASSQFGADGTYGYTF. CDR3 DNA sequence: TGTGCCAGCAGCCAATTCGGGGCCGACGGAACGTATGGCTACACCTTC.

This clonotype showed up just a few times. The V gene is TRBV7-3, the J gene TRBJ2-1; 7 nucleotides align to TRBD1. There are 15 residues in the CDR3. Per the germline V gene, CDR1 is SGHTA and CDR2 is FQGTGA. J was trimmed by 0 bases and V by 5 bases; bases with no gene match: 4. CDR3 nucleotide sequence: TGTGCCAGCAGCGCACAGGGGAGCTCCTACAATGAGCAGTTCTTC. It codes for CASSAQGSSYNEQFF.

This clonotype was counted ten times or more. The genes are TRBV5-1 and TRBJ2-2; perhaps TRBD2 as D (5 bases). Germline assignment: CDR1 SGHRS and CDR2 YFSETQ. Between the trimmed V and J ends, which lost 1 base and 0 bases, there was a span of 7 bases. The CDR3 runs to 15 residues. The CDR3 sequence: CASSLPGTNTGELFF. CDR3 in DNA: TGCGCCAGCAGCTTGCCGGGAACGAACACCGGGGAGCTGTTTTTT.

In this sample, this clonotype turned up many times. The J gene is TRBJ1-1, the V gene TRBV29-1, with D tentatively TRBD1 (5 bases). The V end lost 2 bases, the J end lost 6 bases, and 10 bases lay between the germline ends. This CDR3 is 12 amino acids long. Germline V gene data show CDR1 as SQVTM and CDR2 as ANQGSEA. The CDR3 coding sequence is TGCAGCGTTGAACAGGGTAGCGCTGAAGCTTTCTTT. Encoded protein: CSVEQGSAEAFF.

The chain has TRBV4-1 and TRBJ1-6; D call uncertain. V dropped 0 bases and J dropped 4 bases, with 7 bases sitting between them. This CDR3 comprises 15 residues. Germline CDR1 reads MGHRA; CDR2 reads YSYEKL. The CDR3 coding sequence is TGCGCCAGCAGCCAAGACGCGTCTTATAATTCACCCCTCCACTTT. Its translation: CASSQDASYNSPLHF.

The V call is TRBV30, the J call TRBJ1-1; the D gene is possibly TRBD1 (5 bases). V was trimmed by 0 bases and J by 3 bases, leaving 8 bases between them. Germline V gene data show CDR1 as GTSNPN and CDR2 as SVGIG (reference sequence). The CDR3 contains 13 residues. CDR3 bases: TGTGCCTGGAGTGTACAGGCGGACACTGAAGCTTTCTTT. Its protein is CAWSVQADTEAFF.

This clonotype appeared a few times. CDR3 nucleotide sequence: TGCAGCGTCAGGACGGACACCGGGGAGCTGTTTTTT. Amino acid sequence: CSVRTDTGELFF. V is TRBV29-1 and J is TRBJ2-2; D not certain. Germline assignment: CDR1 SQVTM and CDR2 ANQGSEA. This CDR3 is 12 amino acids long. Trimming stripped 6 bases from V and 3 bases from J, with 8 bases between.

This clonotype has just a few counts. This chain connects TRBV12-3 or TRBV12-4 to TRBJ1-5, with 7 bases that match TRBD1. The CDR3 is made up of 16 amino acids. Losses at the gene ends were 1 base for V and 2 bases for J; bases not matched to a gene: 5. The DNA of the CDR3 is TGTGCCAGCAGTTTAGGACAGGGAGGCGGCAATCAGCCCCAGCATTTT. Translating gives CASSLGQGGGNQPQHF.

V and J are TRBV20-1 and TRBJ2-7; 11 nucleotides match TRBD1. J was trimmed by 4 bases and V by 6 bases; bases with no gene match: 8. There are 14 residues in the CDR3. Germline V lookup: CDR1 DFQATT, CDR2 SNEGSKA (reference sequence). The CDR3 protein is CSATTRDRGYEQYF. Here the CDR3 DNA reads TGCAGTGCGACAACCCGGGACAGGGGGTACGAGCAGTACTTC.

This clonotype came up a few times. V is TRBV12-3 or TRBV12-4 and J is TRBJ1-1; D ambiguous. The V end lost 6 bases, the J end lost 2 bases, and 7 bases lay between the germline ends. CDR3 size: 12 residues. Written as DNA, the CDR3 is TGTGCCAGCAGATTCGGTAACACTGAAGCTTTCTTT. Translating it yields CASRFGNTEAFF.

The CDR3 loop reads CASSPQMRDPSTDTQYF. The CDR3, as DNA: TGCGCCAGCAGCCCCCAGATGCGGGATCCTAGCACAGATACGCAGTATTTT. V gene TRBV4-1 combines with J gene TRBJ2-3; possibly TRBD2 for D (6 bases). The CDR3 is 17 residues long. Trimming removed 4 bases from V and 0 bases from J, with 17 bases in between. Germline loops: CDR1 MGHRA, CDR2 YSYEKL.

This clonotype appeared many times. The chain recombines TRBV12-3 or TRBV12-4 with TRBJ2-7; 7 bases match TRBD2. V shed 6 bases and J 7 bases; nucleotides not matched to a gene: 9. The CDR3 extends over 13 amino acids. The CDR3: CASSLSGLGEQYF. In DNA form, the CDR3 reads TGTGCCAGCAGCCTTAGCGGGTTGGGTGAGCAGTACTTC.

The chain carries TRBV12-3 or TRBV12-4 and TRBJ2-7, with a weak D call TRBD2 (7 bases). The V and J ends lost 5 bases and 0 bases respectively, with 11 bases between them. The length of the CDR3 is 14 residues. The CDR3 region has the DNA TGTGCCAGCAGTAGAGGGGGGGGCTCCTACGAGCAGTACTTC. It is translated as CASSRGGGSYEQYF.

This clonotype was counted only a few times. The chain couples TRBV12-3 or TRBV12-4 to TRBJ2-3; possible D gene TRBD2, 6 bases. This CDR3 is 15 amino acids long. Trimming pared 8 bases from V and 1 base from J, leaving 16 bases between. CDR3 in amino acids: CASGPRPSGTDTQYF. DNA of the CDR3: TGTGCCAGCGGACCGCGACCTAGCGGCACAGATACGCAGTATTTT.

The CDR3 sequence is CASAIGAGADTQYF. CDR3 sequence (DNA): TGTGCCAGCGCGATCGGGGCGGGAGCGGATACGCAGTATTTT. J is TRBJ2-3 and V is TRBV11-2; 7 positions match TRBD2. The junction had 11 bases not matched to a gene; V was cut back by 8 bases and J by 6 bases. The germline V gene has CDR1 SGHAT and CDR2 FQNNGV. This CDR3 has 14 residues. The entire variable domain, with the rest obtained from reference TRBV11-2 and TRBJ2-3, is as follows: EAGVAQSPRYKIIEKRQSVAFWCNPISGHATLYWYQQILGQGPKLLIQFQNNGVVDDSQLPKDRFSAERLKGVDSTLKIQPAKLEDSAVYLCASAIGAGADTQYFGPGTRLTVL.

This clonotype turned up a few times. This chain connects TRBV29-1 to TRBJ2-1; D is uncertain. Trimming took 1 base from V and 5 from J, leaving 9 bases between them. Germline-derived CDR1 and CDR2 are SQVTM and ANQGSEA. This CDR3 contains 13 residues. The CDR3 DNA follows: TGCAGCGTTGAAGGGACCAAAAACAATGAGCAGTTCTTC. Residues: CSVEGTKNNEQFF.

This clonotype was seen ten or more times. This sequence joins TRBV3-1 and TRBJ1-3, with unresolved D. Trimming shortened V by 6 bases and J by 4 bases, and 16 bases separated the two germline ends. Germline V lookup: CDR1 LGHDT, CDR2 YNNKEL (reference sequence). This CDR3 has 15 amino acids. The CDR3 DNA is TGTGCCAGCAGAAAGCGCGGGGAGCACGGAAACACCATATATTTT. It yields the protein CASRKRGEHGNTIYF.

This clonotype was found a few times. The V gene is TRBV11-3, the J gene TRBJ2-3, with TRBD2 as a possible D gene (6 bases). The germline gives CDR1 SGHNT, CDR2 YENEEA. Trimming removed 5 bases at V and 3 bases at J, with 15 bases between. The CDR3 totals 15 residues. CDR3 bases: TGTGCCAGCAGCCGAAGGCTAGCGAAGACAGATACGCAGTATTTT. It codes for CASSRRLAKTDTQYF.

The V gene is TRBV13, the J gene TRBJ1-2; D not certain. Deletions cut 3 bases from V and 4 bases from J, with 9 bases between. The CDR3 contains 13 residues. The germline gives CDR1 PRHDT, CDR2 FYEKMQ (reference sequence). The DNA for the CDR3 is TGTGCCAGCAGCTTGAGCTCTTCCTATGGCTACACCTTC. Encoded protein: CASSLSSSYGYTF.

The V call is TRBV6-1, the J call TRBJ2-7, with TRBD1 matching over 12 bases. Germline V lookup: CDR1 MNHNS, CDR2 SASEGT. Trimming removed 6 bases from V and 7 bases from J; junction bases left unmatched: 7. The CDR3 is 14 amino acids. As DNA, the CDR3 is TGTGCCAGCAGACCGGGACAGGGGGCAATAGAGCAGTACTTC. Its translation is CASRPGQGAIEQYF.

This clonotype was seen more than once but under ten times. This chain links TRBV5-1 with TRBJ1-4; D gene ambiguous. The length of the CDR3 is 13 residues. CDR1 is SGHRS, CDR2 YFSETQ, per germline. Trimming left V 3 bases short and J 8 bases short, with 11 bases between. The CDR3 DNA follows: TGCGCCAGCAGCTCACAGAGTCGGGAAAAACTGTTTTTT. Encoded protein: CASSSQSREKLFF. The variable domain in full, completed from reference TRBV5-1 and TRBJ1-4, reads KAGVTQTPRYLIKTRGQQVTLSCSPISGHRSVSWYQQTPGQGLQFLFEYFSETQRNKGNFPGRFSGRQFSNSRSEMNVSTLELGDSALYLCASSSQSREKLFFGSGTQLSVL.

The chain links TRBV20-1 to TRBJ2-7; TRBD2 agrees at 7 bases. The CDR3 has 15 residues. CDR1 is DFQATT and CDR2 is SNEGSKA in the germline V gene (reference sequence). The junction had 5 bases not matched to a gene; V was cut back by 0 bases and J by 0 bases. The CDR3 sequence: CSARDQRGSSYEQYF. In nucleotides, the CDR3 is TGCAGTGCTAGAGATCAGCGGGGAAGCTCCTACGAGCAGTACTTC.

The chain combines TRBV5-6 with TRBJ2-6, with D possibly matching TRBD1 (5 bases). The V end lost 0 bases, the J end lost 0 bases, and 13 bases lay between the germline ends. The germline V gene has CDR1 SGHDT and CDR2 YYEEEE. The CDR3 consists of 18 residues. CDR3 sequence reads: CASSLGQLMFSGANVLTF. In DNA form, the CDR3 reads TGTGCCAGCAGCTTGGGACAGCTTATGTTCTCTGGGGCCAACGTCCTGACTTTC. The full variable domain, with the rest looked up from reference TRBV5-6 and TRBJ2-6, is DAGVTQSPTHLIKTRGQQVTLRCSPKSGHDTVSWYQQALGQGPQFIFQYYEEEERQRGNFPDRFSGHQFPNYSSELNVNALLLGDSALYLCASSLGQLMFSGANVLTFGAGSRLTVL.

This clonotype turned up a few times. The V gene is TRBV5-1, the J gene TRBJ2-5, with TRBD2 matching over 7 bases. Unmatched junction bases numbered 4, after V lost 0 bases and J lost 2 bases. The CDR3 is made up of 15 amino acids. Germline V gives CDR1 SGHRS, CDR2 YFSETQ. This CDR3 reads CASSLARGEQETQYF. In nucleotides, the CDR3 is TGCGCCAGCAGCTTGGCCCGGGGGGAGCAAGAGACCCAGTACTTC.

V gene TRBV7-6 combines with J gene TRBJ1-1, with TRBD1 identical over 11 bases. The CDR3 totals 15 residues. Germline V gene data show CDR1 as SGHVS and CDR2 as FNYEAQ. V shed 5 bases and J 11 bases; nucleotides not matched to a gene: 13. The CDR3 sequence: CASSEDRGPPARAFF. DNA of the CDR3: TGTGCCAGCAGCGAGGACAGGGGGCCACCGGCTAGGGCTTTCTTT.

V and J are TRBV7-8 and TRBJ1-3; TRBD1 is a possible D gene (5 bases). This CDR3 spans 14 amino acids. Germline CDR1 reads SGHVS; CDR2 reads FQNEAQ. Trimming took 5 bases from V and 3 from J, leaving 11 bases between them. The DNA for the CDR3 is TGTGCCAGCAGCCAGAGGGACTTTGGAAACACCATATATTTT. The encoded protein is CASSQRDFGNTIYF.

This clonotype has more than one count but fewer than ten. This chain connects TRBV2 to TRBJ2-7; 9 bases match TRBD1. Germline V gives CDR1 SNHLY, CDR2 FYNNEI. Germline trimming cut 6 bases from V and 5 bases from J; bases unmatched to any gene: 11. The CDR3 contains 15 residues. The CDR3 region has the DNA TGTGCCAGCAGCCTCTCCGGACAGGGGTTCAACGAGCAGTACTTC. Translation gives CASSLSGQGFNEQYF.

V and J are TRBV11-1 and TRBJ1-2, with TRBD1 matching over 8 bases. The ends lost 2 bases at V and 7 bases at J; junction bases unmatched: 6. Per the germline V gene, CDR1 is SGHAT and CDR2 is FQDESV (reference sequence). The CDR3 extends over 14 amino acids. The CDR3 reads CASSLLDRDAGYTF. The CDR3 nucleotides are TGTGCCAGCAGCTTATTGGACAGGGATGCTGGCTACACCTTC.

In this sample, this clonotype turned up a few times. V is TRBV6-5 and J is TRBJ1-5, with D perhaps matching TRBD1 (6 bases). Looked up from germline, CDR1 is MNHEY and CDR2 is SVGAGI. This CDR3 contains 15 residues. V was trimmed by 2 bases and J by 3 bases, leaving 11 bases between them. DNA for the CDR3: TGTGCCAGCAGTTACAGCTGGACAGCCAATCAGCCCCAGCATTTT. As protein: CASSYSWTANQPQHF.

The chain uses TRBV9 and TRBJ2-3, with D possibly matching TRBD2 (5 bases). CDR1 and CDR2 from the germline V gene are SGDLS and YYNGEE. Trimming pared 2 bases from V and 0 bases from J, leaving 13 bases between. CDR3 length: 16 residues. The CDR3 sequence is CASSVPTGSSTDTQYF. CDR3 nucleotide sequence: TGTGCCAGCAGCGTCCCCACGGGATCGAGCACAGATACGCAGTATTTT.